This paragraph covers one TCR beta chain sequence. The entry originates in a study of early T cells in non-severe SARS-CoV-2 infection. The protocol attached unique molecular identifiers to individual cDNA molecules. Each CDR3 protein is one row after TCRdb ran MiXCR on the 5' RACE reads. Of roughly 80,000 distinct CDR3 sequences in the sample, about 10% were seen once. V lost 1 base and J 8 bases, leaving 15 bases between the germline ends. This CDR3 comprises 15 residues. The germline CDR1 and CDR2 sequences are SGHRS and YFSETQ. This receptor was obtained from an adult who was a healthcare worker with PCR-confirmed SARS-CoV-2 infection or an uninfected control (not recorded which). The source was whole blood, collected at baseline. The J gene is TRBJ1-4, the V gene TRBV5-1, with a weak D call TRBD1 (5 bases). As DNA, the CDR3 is TGCGCCAGCAGCTTGAGCGGGGGGTTTAACGAAAAACTGTTTTTT. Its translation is CASSLSGGFNEKLFF.